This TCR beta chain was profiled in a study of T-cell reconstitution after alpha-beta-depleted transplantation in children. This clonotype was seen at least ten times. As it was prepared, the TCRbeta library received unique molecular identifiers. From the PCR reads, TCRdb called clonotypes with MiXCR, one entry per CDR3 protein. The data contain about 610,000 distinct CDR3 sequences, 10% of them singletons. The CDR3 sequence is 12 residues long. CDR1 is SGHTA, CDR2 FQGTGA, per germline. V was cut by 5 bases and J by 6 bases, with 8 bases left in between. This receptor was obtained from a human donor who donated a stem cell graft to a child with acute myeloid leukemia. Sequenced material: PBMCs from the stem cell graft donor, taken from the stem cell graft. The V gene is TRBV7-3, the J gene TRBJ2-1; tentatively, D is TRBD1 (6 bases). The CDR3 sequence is CASSKQGNEQFF. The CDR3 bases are TGTGCCAGCAGCAAACAGGGCAATGAGCAGTTCTTC. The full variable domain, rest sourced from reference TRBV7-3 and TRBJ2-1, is GAGVSQTPSNKVTEKGKYVELRCDPISGHTALYWYRQSLGQGPEFLIYFQGTGAADDSGLPNDRFFAVRPEGSVSTLKIQRTERGDSAVYLCASSKQGNEQFFGPGTRLTVL.